These T cell receptor beta chains were read from a single sample in a study of blood T cell repertoires in COVID-19. This table comes from immunoSEQ multiplex PCR, and its TCRdb copy is limited to in-frame clones, with some not included. The sample has 110,000 to 150,000 clones, about four fifths seen once. Specimen: peripheral blood. The receptor source for this set is a human donor in a cohort sampled during active COVID-19. CDR3s include the opening cysteine and the closing phenylalanine or tryptophan. A D gene is named only where the DNA matches it firmly. Where a row states a size, it is once, few, many or the class of an expanded clone; other rows omit it.

j_call d_call clone_size v_call cdr3_length cdr3_aa cdr3_nt
TRBJ2-5 TRBD2 . TRBV7-6 18 CASSKGLAGGKAQETQYF TGTGCCAGCAGCAAAGGACTAGCGGGAGGCAAGGCACAAGAGACCCAGTACTTC
TRBJ2-7 TRBD1 . TRBV6-2/TRBV6-3 15 CASSQTGAASYEQYF TGTGCCAGCAGCCAAACAGGGGCCGCGTCCTACGAGCAGTACTTC
TRBJ2-7 TRBD2 . TRBV9 16 CASSVGSGGGSYEQYF TGTGCCAGCAGCGTAGGTAGCGGGGGAGGCTCCTACGAGCAGTACTTC
TRBJ1-6 . . TRBV15 13 CATSRDSNSPLHF TGTGCCACCAGCAGAGATAGCAATTCACCCCTCCACTTT
TRBJ1-2 TRBD1 . TRBV7-3 13 CASSAGGGYGYTF TGTGCCAGCAGCGCAGGGGGCGGCTATGGCTACACCTTC
TRBJ1-6 . . TRBV11-2 14 CASSTQGYDSPLHF TGTGCCAGCAGCACACAGGGTTATGACTCACCCCTCCACTTT
TRBJ2-6 . . TRBV18 19 CASSPLTASGSSGANVLTF TGTGCCAGCTCACCACTGACAGCGTCTGGCAGCTCTGGGGCCAACGTCCTGACTTTC
TRBJ2-7 . . TRBV5-6 16 CASSLTGTSSPYEQYF TGTGCCAGCAGCTTGACCGGGACATCGAGCCCCTACGAGCAGTACTTC
TRBJ2-2 TRBD2 once TRBV5-1 16 CASTSQTSGRTGELFF TGCGCCAGCACTTCCCAGACTAGCGGGCGCACCGGGGAGCTGTTTTTT
TRBJ2-7 . . TRBV5-1 14 CASSVAAKTYEQYF TGCGCCAGCAGCGTTGCAGCGAAAACATACGAGCAGTACTTC
TRBJ2-6 . . TRBV27 18 CASSFAGRAFSGANVLTF TGTGCCAGCAGTTTCGCCGGCAGGGCCTTTTCTGGGGCCAACGTCCTGACTTTC
TRBJ2-7 TRBD2 . TRBV5-1 15 CASSLFGRALDEQYF TGCGCCAGCAGCTTGTTCGGGAGGGCCTTGGACGAGCAGTACTTC
TRBJ2-3 . . TRBV5-1 14 CASSLARSTDTQYF TGCGCCAGCAGCTTGGCCAGAAGCACAGATACGCAGTATTTT
TRBJ2-5 . . TRBV7-2 14 CASSMTGKDHYQYF TGTGCCAGCAGCATGACGGGAAAGGACCATTACCAGTACTTC
TRBJ1-5 TRBD1 . TRBV28 14 CASTLGTVNQPQHF TGTGCCAGCACCCTAGGGACAGTCAATCAGCCCCAGCATTTT
TRBJ1-1 TRBD1 . TRBV7-8 16 CASSPIRDRENTEAFF TGTGCCAGCAGCCCCATTAGGGACAGGGAAAACACTGAAGCTTTCTTT
TRBJ1-2 TRBD1 . TRBV7-9 16 CASSPSGGTGVGGYTF TGTGCCAGCAGCCCCTCCGGAGGGACAGGGGTCGGTGGCTACACCTTC
TRBJ2-7 TRBD2 . TRBV28 16 CASRVSGRALSYEQYF TGTGCCAGCAGGGTGAGCGGGAGGGCCCTGTCCTACGAGCAGTACTTC
TRBJ1-1 TRBD1 . TRBV24-1 16 CATSDLEDRENTEAFF TGTGCCACCAGTGATTTGGAGGACAGGGAGAACACTGAAGCTTTCTTT
TRBJ1-1 . . TRBV7-2 14 CASSLVRGGSEAFF TGTGCCAGCAGCTTAGTACGGGGGGGTTCTGAAGCTTTCTTT
TRBJ2-6 TRBD1 . TRBV28 14 CASRQGAGANVLTF TGTGCCAGCAGGCAGGGGGCCGGGGCCAACGTCCTGACTTTC
TRBJ2-7 TRBD2 . TRBV5-1 11 CASRGEGEQYF TGCGCCAGCCGCGGGGAGGGCGAGCAGTACTTC
TRBJ2-5 . . TRBV5-4 15 CASSLEGFRMETQYF TGTGCCAGCAGCTTGGAGGGGTTTCGGATGGAGACCCAGTACTTC
TRBJ1-3 . . TRBV5-6 15 CASSLALYGWNTIYF TGTGCCAGCAGCTTGGCCTTATATGGCTGGAACACCATATATTTT
TRBJ2-5 . . TRBV7-9 13 CASSFALQETQYF TGTGCCAGCAGCTTCGCACTTCAAGAGACCCAGTACTTC
TRBJ2-1 TRBD2 . TRBV6-2/TRBV6-3 18 CASSPGTSGRSSYNEQFF TGTGCCAGCAGTCCCGGGACTAGCGGGAGGAGCTCCTACAATGAGCAGTTCTTC
TRBJ2-7 . . TRBV28 11 CASSPYYEQYF TGTGCCAGCAGTCCGTATTACGAGCAGTACTTC
TRBJ1-6 . . TRBV6-5 13 CASSPRDNSPLHF TGTGCCAGCAGTCCCCGGGATAATTCACCCCTCCACTTT
TRBJ2-1 . . TRBV3-1/TRBV3-2 15 CASSQAPHRENEQFF TGTGCCAGCAGCCAAGCCCCTCACAGGGAGAATGAGCAGTTCTTC
TRBJ1-3 . . TRBV28 15 CASSLLGGAGNTIYF TGTGCCAGCAGTTTATTAGGGGGTGCTGGAAACACCATATATTTT
TRBJ2-1 TRBD1 few TRBV7-9 16 CASSRSVGRQGHEQFF TGTGCCAGCAGCCGCTCGGTAGGTAGACAGGGCCATGAGCAGTTCTTC
TRBJ2-3 TRBD1 . TRBV11-2 14 CASRRQGAGDTQYF TGTGCCAGCAGGCGACAGGGGGCAGGCGATACGCAGTATTTT
TRBJ1-2 . . TRBV19 14 CASSSRQINYGYTF TGTGCCAGTAGTAGTCGACAGATTAACTATGGCTACACCTTC